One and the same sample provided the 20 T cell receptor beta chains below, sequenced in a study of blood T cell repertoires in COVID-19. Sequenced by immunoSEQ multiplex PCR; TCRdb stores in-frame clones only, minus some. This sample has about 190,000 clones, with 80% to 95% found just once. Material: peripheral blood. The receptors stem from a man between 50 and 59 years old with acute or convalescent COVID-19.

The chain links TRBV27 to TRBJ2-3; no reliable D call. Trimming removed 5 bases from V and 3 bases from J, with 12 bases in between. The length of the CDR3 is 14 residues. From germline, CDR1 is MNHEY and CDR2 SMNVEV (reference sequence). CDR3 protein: CASSERGRTDTQYF. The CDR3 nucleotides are TGTGCCAGCAGTGAGCGAGGTCGGACAGATACGCAGTATTTT.

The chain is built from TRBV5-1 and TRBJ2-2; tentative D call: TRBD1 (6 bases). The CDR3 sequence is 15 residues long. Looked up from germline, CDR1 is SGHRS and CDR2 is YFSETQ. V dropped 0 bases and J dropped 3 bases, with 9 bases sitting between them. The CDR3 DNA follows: TGCGCCAGCAGCTTGGGACAGGTGGACACCGGGGAGCTGTTTTTT. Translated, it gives CASSLGQVDTGELFF.

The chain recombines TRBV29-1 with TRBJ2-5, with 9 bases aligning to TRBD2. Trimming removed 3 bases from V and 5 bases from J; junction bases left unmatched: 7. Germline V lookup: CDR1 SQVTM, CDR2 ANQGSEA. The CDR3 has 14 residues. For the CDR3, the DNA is TGCAGCGTTGATTTTAGCGGGAGCTGGGAGACCCAGTACTTC. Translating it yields CSVDFSGSWETQYF.

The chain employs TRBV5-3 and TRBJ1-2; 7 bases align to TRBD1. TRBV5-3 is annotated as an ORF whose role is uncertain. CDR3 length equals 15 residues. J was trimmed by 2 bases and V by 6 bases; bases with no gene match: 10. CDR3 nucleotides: TGTGCCAGAATTACCCGGGACAGCTCGAACTATGGCTACACCTTC. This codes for CARITRDSSNYGYTF.

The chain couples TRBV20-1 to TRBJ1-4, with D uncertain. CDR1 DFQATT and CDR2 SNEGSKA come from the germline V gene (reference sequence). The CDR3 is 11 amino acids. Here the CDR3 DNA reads TGCAGCATAGATCCGATTGAAAAACTGTTTTTT. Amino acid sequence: CSIDPIEKLFF.

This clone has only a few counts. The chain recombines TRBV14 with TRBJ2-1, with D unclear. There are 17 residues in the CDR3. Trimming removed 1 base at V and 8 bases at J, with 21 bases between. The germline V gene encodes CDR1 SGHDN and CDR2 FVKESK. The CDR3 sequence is CASSQVLAVETSHEQFF. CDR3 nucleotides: TGTGCCAGCAGCCAAGTGTTGGCGGTCGAGACCTCCCATGAGCAGTTCTTC.

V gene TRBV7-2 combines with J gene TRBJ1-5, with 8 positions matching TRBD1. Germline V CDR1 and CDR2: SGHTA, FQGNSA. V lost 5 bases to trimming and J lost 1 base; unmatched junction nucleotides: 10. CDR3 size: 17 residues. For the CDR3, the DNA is TGTGCCAGCAGCCCGAAGACAGGGGTCTACAGCAATCAGCCCCAGCATTTT. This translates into CASSPKTGVYSNQPQHF.

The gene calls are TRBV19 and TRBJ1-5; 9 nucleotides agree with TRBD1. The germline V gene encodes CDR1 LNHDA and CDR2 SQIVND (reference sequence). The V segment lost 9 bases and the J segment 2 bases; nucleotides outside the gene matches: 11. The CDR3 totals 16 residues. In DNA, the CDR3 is TGTGCCAGCAACCGGGACAGGGTGGGAGGCAATCAGCCCCAGCATTTT. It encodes CASNRDRVGGNQPQHF.

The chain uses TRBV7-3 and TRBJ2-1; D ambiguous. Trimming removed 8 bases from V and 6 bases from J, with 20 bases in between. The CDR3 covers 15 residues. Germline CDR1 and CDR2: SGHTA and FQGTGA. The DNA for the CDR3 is TGTGCCAGCTCTCTGCGAGAGCAACCTATCAATGAGCAGTTCTTC. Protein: CASSLREQPINEQFF.

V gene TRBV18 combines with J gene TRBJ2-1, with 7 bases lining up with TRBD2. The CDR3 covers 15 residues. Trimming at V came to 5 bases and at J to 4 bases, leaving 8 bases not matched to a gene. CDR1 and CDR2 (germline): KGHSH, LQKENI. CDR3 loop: CASSNSGPLYNEQFF. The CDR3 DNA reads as TGTGCCAGCTCAAATAGCGGGCCTCTTTACAATGAGCAGTTCTTC.

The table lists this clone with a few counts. CDR3 protein: CASSLQLAGGLTDTQYF. DNA of the CDR3: TGTGCCAGCAGCTTACAGCTAGCGGGAGGTCTAACAGATACGCAGTATTTT. The genes are TRBV7-9 and TRBJ2-3, with 11 positions matching TRBD2. J gave up 3 bases and V 2 bases, and 7 bases lay outside the gene matches. CDR1 and CDR2 from the germline V gene are SEHNR and FQNEAQ (reference sequence). The CDR3 runs to 17 residues.

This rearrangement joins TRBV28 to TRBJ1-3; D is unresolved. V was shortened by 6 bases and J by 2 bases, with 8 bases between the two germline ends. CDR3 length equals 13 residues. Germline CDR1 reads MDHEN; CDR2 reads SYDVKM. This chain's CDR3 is CASRPGAGNTIYF. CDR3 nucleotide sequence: TGTGCCAGCAGGCCCGGGGCTGGAAACACCATATATTTT.

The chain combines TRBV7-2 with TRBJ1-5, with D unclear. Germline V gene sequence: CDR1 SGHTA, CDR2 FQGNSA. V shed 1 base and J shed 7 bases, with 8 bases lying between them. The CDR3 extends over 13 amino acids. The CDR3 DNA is TGTGCCAGCAGCTTAGACCCGGGACAGCCCCAGCATTTT. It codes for CASSLDPGQPQHF.

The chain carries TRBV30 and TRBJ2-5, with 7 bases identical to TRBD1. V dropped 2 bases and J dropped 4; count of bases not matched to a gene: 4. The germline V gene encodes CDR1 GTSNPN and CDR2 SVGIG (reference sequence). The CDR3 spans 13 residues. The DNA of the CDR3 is TGTGCCTGGAGTTTAAGGGGGCGAGAGACCCAGTACTTC. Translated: CAWSLRGRETQYF.

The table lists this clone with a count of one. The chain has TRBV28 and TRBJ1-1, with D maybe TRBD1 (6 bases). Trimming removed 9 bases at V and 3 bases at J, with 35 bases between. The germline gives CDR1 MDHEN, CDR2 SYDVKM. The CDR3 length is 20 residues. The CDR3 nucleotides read TGTGCCAGTCTCCGGTCACGGAGAGGTTTATCGGGGGCGGGGGACACTGAAGCTTTCTTT. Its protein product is CASLRSRRGLSGAGDTEAFF.

CDR3 DNA: TGTGCCAGTAGTATAGGCGATAATCAGCCCCAGCATTTT. Protein: CASSIGDNQPQHF. The genes are TRBV19 and TRBJ1-5; no reliable D call. The germline V gene has CDR1 LNHDA and CDR2 SQIVND (reference sequence). V lost 1 base, J lost 4 bases, and 5 bases lay in between. The CDR3 runs to 13 residues.

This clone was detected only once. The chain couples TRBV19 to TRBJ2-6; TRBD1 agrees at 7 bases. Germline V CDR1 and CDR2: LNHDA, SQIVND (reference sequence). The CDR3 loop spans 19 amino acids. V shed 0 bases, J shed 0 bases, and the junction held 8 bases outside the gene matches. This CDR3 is CASSIDAQGTLSGANVLTF. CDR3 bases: TGTGCCAGTAGTATAGATGCACAGGGGACCCTCTCTGGGGCCAACGTCCTGACTTTC.

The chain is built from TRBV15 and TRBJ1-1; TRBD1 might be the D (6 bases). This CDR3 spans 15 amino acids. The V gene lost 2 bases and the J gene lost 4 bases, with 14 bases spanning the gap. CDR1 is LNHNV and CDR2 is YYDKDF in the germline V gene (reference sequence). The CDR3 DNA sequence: TGTGCCACCAGCAGACCTAATACAGGGATCACTGAAGCTTTCTTT. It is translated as CATSRPNTGITEAFF.

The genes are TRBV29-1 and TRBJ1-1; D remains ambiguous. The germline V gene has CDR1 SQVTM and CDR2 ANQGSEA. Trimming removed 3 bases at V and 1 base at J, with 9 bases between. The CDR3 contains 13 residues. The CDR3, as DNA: TGCAGCGTTGACAGATTCGAGAACACTGAAGCTTTCTTT. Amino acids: CSVDRFENTEAFF.

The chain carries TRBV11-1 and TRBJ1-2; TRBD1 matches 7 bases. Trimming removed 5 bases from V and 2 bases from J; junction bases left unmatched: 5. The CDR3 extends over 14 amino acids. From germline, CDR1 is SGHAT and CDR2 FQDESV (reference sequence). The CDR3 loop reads CASSPTGINYGYTF. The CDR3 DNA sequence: TGTGCCAGCAGCCCGACAGGGATAAACTATGGCTACACCTTC.